The 17 T cell receptor beta chains in this list originate from one sample, sequenced in a study of cytomegalovirus exposure and HLA in healthy donors. This PCR relied on a set of 60 Vbeta primers and 13 Jbeta primers. The protocol was immunoSEQ multiplex PCR, while the TCRdb copy is restricted to in-frame clones and leaves out a portion. The table includes roughly 120,000 clones, roughly 82% detected once. Sequenced input: PBMCs. The receptors shown here come from a human donor in good health.

This chain links TRBV6-4 with TRBJ2-1; tentatively, D is TRBD2 (5 bases). The CDR3 runs to 10 residues. V was trimmed by 9 bases and J by 16 bases, leaving 16 bases between them. The germline V gene encodes CDR1 MRHNA and CDR2 SNTAGT. The CDR3 region is CARIARNSFF. DNA of the CDR3: TGTGCCAGAATAGCGCGCAACAGTTTCTTC.

The chain has TRBV6-1 and TRBJ1-1; D is ambiguous. Germline-derived CDR1 and CDR2 are MNHNS and SASEGT. CDR3 size: 15 residues. Trimming removed 0 bases from V and 4 bases from J, with 12 bases in between. CDR3: CASSEAPLGGTEAFF. CDR3 nucleotides: TGTGCCAGCAGTGAAGCCCCCCTAGGAGGCACTGAAGCTTTCTTT.

The rearrangement uses TRBV4-1 and TRBJ1-5; weak D call: TRBD1 (5 bases). Looked up from germline, CDR1 is MGHRA and CDR2 is YSYEKL. The CDR3 is 16 amino acids. V was trimmed by 2 bases and J by 1 base, leaving 12 bases between them. As DNA, the CDR3 is TGCGCCAGCAGCCAACAGGGATTGGGAAGCAATCAGCCCCAGCATTTT. Its protein product is CASSQQGLGSNQPQHF.

In this sample, this clone turned up a few times. This chain joins TRBV6-1 and TRBJ2-2; 7 bases agree with TRBD2. Germline V gene data show CDR1 as MNHNS and CDR2 as SASEGT. The CDR3 loop spans 14 amino acids. V was clipped by 8 bases and J by 1 base; unmatched bases: 4. The CDR3 here is CASESGVNTGELFF. The CDR3 DNA sequence: TGTGCCAGCGAGAGCGGGGTGAACACCGGGGAGCTGTTTTTT.

The J gene is TRBJ2-4, the V gene TRBV5-6; TRBD1 aligns across 7 bases. In germline, CDR1 is SGHDT, CDR2 YYEEEE. CDR3 length: 17 amino acids. V trimming: 2 bases; J trimming: 7 bases; junction bases outside the gene matches: 15. In DNA form, the CDR3 reads TGTGCCAGCAGCTTTAAAGGGACAGCTAACGATAGGAACATTCAGTACTTC. The encoded protein is CASSFKGTANDRNIQYF.

The chain combines TRBV18 with TRBJ1-1, with D perhaps matching TRBD1 (5 bases). The CDR3 totals 15 residues. Germline CDR1 KGHSH, CDR2 LQKENI. V lost 2 bases and J 4 bases, leaving 14 bases between the germline ends. The CDR3 coding sequence is TGTGCCAGCTCACCAGTGGACCTGGGACTCACTGAAGCTTTCTTT. Encoded protein: CASSPVDLGLTEAFF.

The CDR3 spells CASSLGTGYEQYF. CDR3 coding DNA: TGTGCCAGCAGCCTAGGGACAGGCTACGAGCAGTACTTC. This chain links TRBV2 with TRBJ2-7, with 8 bases lining up with TRBD1. Germline-derived CDR1 and CDR2 are SNHLY and FYNNEI. The CDR3 loop spans 13 amino acids. With V trimmed by 6 bases and J by 3 bases, 4 bases remained unmatched.

In this sample, this clone turned up once. The DNA of the CDR3 is TGTGCCAGCAGTGCTTCTGGGACAGGGGGCAATCTAGGCTACACCTTC. Translated: CASSASGTGGNLGYTF. The rearrangement uses TRBV2 and TRBJ1-2; 12 bases agree with TRBD1. Germline assignment: CDR1 SNHLY and CDR2 FYNNEI. The junction had 11 bases not matched to a gene; V was cut back by 4 bases and J by 8 bases. The CDR3 length is 16 residues.

The J gene is TRBJ2-3, the V gene TRBV5-1; 8 bases align to TRBD2. Germline V gene lookup returns CDR1 SGHRS and CDR2 YFSETQ. After removal of 6 bases from V and 4 bases from J, the junction contained 10 bases not matched to a gene. The CDR3 has 15 residues. This CDR3 is CASTPGGGQADTQYF. The CDR3, as DNA: TGCGCCAGCACCCCCGGGGGGGGGCAAGCAGATACGCAGTATTTT.

The V call is TRBV10-1, the J call TRBJ2-3, with D perhaps matching TRBD2 (6 bases). The V gene's germline CDR1 is WNHNN and CDR2 SYGVQD (reference sequence). The CDR3 contains 15 residues. V was pared by 0 bases and J by 2 bases, with 9 bases between. The CDR3 nucleotides read TGCGCCAGCAGTGAGTCTAGCGGTCCCACAGATACGCAGTATTTT. Protein sequence: CASSESSGPTDTQYF.

The chain carries TRBV27 and TRBJ2-3, with 10 bases matching TRBD2. J was trimmed by 3 bases and V by 0 bases; bases with no gene match: 3. CDR3 size: 16 residues. Looked up from germline, CDR1 is MNHEY and CDR2 is SMNVEV (reference sequence). The DNA of the CDR3 is TGTGCCAGCAGTTTATCAGCGGGAGGGCTTACAGATACGCAGTATTTT. This encodes CASSLSAGGLTDTQYF.

This clone was detected only once. The chain is built from TRBV25-1 and TRBJ1-4; 7 nucleotides line up with TRBD1. CDR3 length equals 14 residues. J gave up 5 bases and V 1 base, and 1 base lay outside the gene matches. CDR1 is MGHDK, CDR2 SYGVNS, per germline. The DNA for the CDR3 is TGTGCCAGCAGTGAATTACAGGGGAATGAAAAACTGTTTTTT. This encodes CASSELQGNEKLFF. Based on the CDR3 plus reference TRBV25-1 and TRBJ1-4, the full variable domain is EADIYQTPRYLVIGTGKKITLECSQTMGHDKMYWYQQDPGMELHLIHYSYGVNSTEKGDLSSESTVSRIRTEHFPLTLESARPSHTSQYLCASSELQGNEKLFFGSGTQLSVL.

CDR3 coding DNA: TGCGCCAGCAGCCCGGGGACTAGCGGGGGGGTGGCCCAGTACTTC. Translated: CASSPGTSGGVAQYF. This chain joins TRBV5-1 and TRBJ2-5; 16 bases match TRBD2. CDR1 and CDR2 (germline): SGHRS, YFSETQ. After removal of 4 bases from V and 9 bases from J, the junction contained 6 bases not matched to a gene. The CDR3 is made up of 15 amino acids.

V usage is TRBV11-3 and J usage is TRBJ2-2; D gene unclear. Germline CDR1 reads SGHNT; CDR2 reads YENEEA. This CDR3 has 14 residues. V was cut by 1 base and J by 2 bases, with 5 bases left in between. CDR3 coding DNA: TGTGCCAGCAGCTTAGGGGCCAACACCGGGGAGCTGTTTTTT. It codes for CASSLGANTGELFF. The full variable domain, in which reference TRBV11-3 and TRBJ2-2 provide the parts outside the CDR3, is EAGVVQSPRYKIIEKKQPVAFWCNPISGHNTLYWYLQNLGQGPELLIRYENEEAVDDSQLPKDRFSAERLKGVDSTLKIQPAELGDSAVYLCASSLGANTGELFFGEGSRLTVL.

This sequence joins TRBV28 and TRBJ1-1, with 7 bases lining up with TRBD1. V lost 7 bases, J lost 1 base, and 6 bases stayed unmatched. There are 14 residues in the CDR3. Germline CDR1 MDHEN, CDR2 SYDVKM. The CDR3 loop is CASIPGTANTEAFF. The CDR3 DNA reads as TGTGCCAGCATACCCGGGACAGCGAACACTGAAGCTTTCTTT.

This chain joins TRBV11-1 and TRBJ1-1; D is perhaps TRBD1 (6 bases). Trimming shortened V by 4 bases and J by 6 bases, and 15 bases separated the two germline ends. The CDR3 is 14 amino acids. Germline CDR1 SGHAT, CDR2 FQDESV (reference sequence). The CDR3 here is CASSSDRSLAEAFF. For the CDR3, the DNA is TGTGCCAGCAGCTCGGACAGATCACTGGCTGAAGCTTTCTTT.

This chain uses TRBV11-3 with TRBJ1-4; D ambiguous. CDR1 is SGHNT and CDR2 is YENEEA in the germline V gene. The CDR3 has 13 amino acids. Trimming cost V 3 bases and J 6 bases, with 8 bases left between them. The CDR3 region is CASSLSRDEKLFF. The CDR3 DNA reads TGTGCCAGCAGCTTGTCTCGGGATGAAAAACTGTTTTTT.